One TCR beta chain is described in this entry. The data were taken from a study of cytomegalovirus exposure and HLA in healthy donors. Study in general: Early on, a data release was issued that held 80 million to 90 million unique TCRs from HLA-typed donors.

Unmatched junction bases numbered 10, after V lost 4 bases and J lost 2 bases. This CDR3 is built from 16 residues. Germline lookup yields CDR1 MGHRA and CDR2 YSYEKL. PCR was performed using 60 Vbeta and 13 Jbeta primers. Repertoires were generated with immunoSEQ multiplex PCR, while TCRdb's copy carries only in-frame clones and drops some. Among 150,000 to 200,000 clones listed, 60% to 80% were seen once. V is TRBV4-1 and J is TRBJ2-5, with 7 nucleotides matching TRBD2. The specimen was PBMCs. The receptor was isolated from a man in his forties in good health and CMV-seronegative. The CDR3 loop is CASSRVPGLRQETQYF. CDR3 in DNA: TGCGCCAGCAGCCGTGTGCCGGGACTACGGCAAGAGACCCAGTACTTC.